Listed here are 4 T cell receptor beta chains from one sample, sequenced in a study of blood T cell repertoires in COVID-19. The data were produced by immunoSEQ multiplex PCR, yet TCRdb's version contains in-frame clones alone and is incomplete. In the table there are approximately 110,000 clones, approximately 85% of which are singletons. The sequencing sample was made of peripheral blood. These receptors were taken from a human donor in a cohort sampled during active COVID-19.

The chain has TRBV28 and TRBJ1-6, with 8 bases identical to TRBD1. The CDR3 runs to 15 residues. CDR1 and CDR2 from the germline V gene are MDHEN and SYDVKM. Germline trimming cut 11 bases from V and 16 bases from J; bases unmatched to any gene: 22. The CDR3 here is CAGSPGGVGVPSLHF. For the CDR3, the DNA is TGTGCCGGTTCCCCAGGGGGCGTGGGAGTCCCCTCTCTCCACTTT.

This sequence joins TRBV18 and TRBJ2-7; a weak D match, TRBD1 (6 bases). The ends were cut back, 3 bases at V and 0 bases at J, with 9 bases in the middle. Germline loops: CDR1 KGHSH, CDR2 LQKENI. The CDR3 runs 14 residues. CDR3: CASSPGTTSYEQYF. Here the CDR3 DNA reads TGTGCCAGCTCACCCGGGACAACCTCCTACGAGCAGTACTTC. The whole variable domain, filled in from reference TRBV18 and TRBJ2-7, reads NAGVMQNPRHLVRRRGQEARLRCSPMKGHSHVYWYRQLPEEGLKFMVYLQKENIIDESGMPKERFSAEFPKEGPSILRIQQVVRGDSAAYFCASSPGTTSYEQYFGPGTRLTVT.

The gene calls are TRBV19 and TRBJ2-1; D might be TRBD1 (5 bases). In germline, CDR1 is LNHDA, CDR2 SQIVND (reference sequence). Trimming took off 1 base at V and 8 bases at J, with 12 bases between the two ends. The CDR3 is made up of 14 amino acids. The CDR3 loop reads CASSIGGGSYEQFF. The CDR3 DNA sequence: TGTGCCAGTAGTATAGGGGGCGGATCGTATGAGCAGTTCTTC.

This chain links TRBV5-6 with TRBJ2-5, with D perhaps matching TRBD2 (6 bases). Germline CDR1 reads SGHDT; CDR2 reads YYEEEE. The V gene lost 1 base and the J gene lost 1 base, with 11 bases spanning the gap. This CDR3 contains 15 residues. CDR3 region: CASSLRETFQETQYF. The DNA of the CDR3 is TGTGCCAGCAGCTTGCGGGAGACCTTCCAAGAGACCCAGTACTTC.